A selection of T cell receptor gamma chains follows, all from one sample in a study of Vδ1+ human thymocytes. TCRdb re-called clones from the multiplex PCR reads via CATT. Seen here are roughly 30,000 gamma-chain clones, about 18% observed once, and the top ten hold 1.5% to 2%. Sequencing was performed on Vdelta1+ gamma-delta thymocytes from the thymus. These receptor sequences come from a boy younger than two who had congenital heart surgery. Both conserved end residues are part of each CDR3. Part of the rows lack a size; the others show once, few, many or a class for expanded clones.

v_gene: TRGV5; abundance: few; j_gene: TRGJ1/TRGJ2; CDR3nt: TGTGCCACCTGGACTGGATATAAGAAACTCTTT; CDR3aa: CATWTGYKKLF
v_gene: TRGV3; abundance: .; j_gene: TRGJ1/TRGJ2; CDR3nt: TGTGCCACCTGGGACAGGCTTTGGGCTAAGAAACTCTTT; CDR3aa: CATWDRLWAKKLF
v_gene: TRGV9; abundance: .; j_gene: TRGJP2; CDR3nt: TGTGCCTTGTGGGAGGCAAGGGGTAGTGATTGGATCAAGACGTTT; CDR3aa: CALWEARGSDWIKTF
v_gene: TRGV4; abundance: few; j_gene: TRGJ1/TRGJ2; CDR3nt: TGTGCCACCTGGGATGGACGAAATTATTATAAGAAACTCTTT; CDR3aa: CATWDGRNYYKKLF
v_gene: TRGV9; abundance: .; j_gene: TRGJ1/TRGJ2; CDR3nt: TGTGCCTTGTGGGAGGTGCCAATGAGGAAACTCTTT; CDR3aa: CALWEVPMRKLF
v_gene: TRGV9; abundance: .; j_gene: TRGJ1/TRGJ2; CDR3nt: TGTGCCTTGTGGGAGGCTGATTATTATAAGAAACTCTTT; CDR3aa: CALWEADYYKKLF
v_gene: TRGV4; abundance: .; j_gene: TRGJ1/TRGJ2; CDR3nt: TGTGCCACCTGGGATGGGCCTAATTTTCGTTATAAGAAACTCTTT; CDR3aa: CATWDGPNFRYKKLF
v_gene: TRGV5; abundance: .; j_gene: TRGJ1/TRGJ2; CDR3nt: TGTGCCACCTGGGACAGGCCCCTCAAAGTTAAGAAACTCTTT; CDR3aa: CATWDRPLKVKKLF
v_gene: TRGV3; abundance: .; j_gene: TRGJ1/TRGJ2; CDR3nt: TGTGCCACCTGGGACAGGCTTCGGAAACTCTTT; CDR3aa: CATWDRLRKLF
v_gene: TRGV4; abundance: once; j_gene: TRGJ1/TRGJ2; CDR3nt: TGTGCCACCTGGGATGGGCCTGTGCCTTGGGCGGGATATAAGAAACTCTTT; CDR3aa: CATWDGPVPWAGYKKLF
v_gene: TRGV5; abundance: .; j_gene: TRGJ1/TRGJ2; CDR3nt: TGTGCCACCTGGGACAGGCTTGCGCTTGAGAAACTCTTC; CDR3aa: CATWDRLALEKLF
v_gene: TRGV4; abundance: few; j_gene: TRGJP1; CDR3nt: TGTGCCACCTGGGATGGAACCACTGGTTGGTTCAAGATATTT; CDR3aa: CATWDGTTGWFKIF
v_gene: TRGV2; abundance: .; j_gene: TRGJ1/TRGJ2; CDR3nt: TGTGCCACCTGGGACGGGAGAGAGCCTTATTATAAGAAACTCTTT; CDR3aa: CATWDGREPYYKKLF
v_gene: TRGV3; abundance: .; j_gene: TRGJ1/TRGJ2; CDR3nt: TGTGCCACCTGGGACATAGGGAGTAAGAAACTCTTT; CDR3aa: CATWDIGSKKLF
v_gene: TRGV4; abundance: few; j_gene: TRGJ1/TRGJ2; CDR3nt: TGTGCCACCTGGGGGGGCCCGAATTATTATAAGAAACTCTTT; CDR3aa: CATWGGPNYYKKLF
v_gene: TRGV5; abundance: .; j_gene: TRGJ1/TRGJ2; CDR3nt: TGTGCCACCTGGGACAGGCTAGGGGATTATAAGAAACTCTTT; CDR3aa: CATWDRLGDYKKLF
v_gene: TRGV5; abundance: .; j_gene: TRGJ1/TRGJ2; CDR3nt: TGTGCCACCTGGGAAATCCGGAGTTATTATAAGAAACTCTTT; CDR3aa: CATWEIRSYYKKLF
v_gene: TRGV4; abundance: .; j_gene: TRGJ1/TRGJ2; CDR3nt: TGTGCCACCTGGGAATCCCGTCCCGTAACTTATTATAAGAAACTCTTT; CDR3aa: CATWESRPVTYYKKLF
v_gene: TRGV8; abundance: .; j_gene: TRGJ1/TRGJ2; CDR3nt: TGTGCCACCTGGGATTTCGGGAAGTTTCCTAAGAAACTCTTT; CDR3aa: CATWDFGKFPKKLF
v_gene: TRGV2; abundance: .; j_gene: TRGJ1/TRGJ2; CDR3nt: TGTGCCACCTGGGACGCTACTTATAAGAAACTCTTT; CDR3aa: CATWDATYKKLF
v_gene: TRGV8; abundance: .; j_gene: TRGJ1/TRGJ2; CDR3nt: TGTGCCACCTGGGATACGACCCGCAATTATTATAAGAAACTCTTT; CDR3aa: CATWDTTRNYYKKLF
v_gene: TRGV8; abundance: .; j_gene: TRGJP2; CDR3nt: TGTGCCACCTGGGAGGGTAGGGGTGATTGGATCAAGACGTTT; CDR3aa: CATWEGRGDWIKTF
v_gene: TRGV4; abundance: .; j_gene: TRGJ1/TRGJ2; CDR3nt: TGTGCCACCTGGGATGGCTCTAAGAAACTCTTT; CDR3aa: CATWDGSKKLF
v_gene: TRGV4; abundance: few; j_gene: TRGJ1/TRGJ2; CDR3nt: TGTGCCACCGGGCGTTATAAGAAACTCTTT; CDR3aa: CATGRYKKLF
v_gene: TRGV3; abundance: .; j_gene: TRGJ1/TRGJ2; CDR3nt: TGTGCCACCTGGGAGCGAAGCCGGAGGTATAAGAAACTCTTT; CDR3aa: CATWERSRRYKKLF
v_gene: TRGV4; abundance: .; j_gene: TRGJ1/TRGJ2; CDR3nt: TGTGCCACCTGGGATGGCCCCTCAAGTTATTATAAGAAACTCTTT; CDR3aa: CATWDGPSSYYKKLF
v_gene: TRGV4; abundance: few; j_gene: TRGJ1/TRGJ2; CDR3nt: TGTGCCACCTGGGATGTGGATTATTATAAGAAACTCTTT; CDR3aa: CATWDVDYYKKLF
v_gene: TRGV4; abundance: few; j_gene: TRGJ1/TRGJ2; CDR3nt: TGTGCCACCTGGGATGGCCCTTTCTATTATAAGAAACTCTTT; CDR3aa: CATWDGPFYYKKLF
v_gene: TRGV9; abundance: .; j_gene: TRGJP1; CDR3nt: TGTGCCTTGTGGGGTTGGAGGGGTGGTTGGTTCAAGATATTT; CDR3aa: CALWGWRGGWFKIF
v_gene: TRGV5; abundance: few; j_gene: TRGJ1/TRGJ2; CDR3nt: TGTGCCACCTGGGACAGGGGCCCTCATTATAAGAAACTCTTT; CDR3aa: CATWDRGPHYKKLF